The T cell receptor beta chain described here comes from a study of T-cell reconstitution after alpha-beta-depleted transplantation in children. General study results and limits: Surviving recipient T cells and thymic progenitors produced the high day-60 TCRbeta diversity seen in some patients.

The TCRbeta library was prepared with unique molecular identifiers. TCRdb recomputed calls from the PCR reads with MiXCR, one row per CDR3 protein. The sample lists 250,000 to 300,000 distinct CDR3 sequences, over 9.5% seen once, with less than 9% in the top ten. The table lists this clonotype with many counts. Its matching antigen is unknown. Sequencing was performed on PBMCs, taken before TCRalphabeta/CD19-depleted stem cell transplant. The source of this sequence is a boy under two years old with acute myeloid leukemia, due to receive a stem cell transplant.

CDR3 nucleotides: TGTGCCAGCAGCGCTACCGGGTTCGCCTACGAGCAGTACTTC. Protein sequence: CASSATGFAYEQYF. This chain uses TRBV9 with TRBJ2-7; no definite D call. Germline V gene data show CDR1 as SGDLS and CDR2 as YYNGEE. The CDR3 consists of 14 residues. V was pared by 3 bases and J by 2 bases, with 12 bases between.